This is a list of T cell receptor beta chains from one sample in a study of TIL therapy for anti-PD-1-resistant metastatic lung cancer. TCRdb keeps only in-frame clones here, not all; method: immunoSEQ multiplex PCR. The repertoire holds 55,000 or so clones, with approximately 75% as singletons. Sequencing used blood, obtained at baseline. Every receptor here comes from a person between 25 and 79 years old with non-small cell lung cancer. Each CDR3 is given with its conserved first and last residue. The order of the fields is D gene, clone size, J gene, V gene, CDR3 DNA, CDR3 protein. A D gene is named only where the DNA matches it firmly. Expanded clones get a size class; other rows say once, few or many, or leave the size out.

D gene: .
clone size: .
J gene: TRBJ1-2
V gene: TRBV12-5
CDR3 DNA: TGTGCTAGTGGTTTGCCCCCCAACTGGGCTCTTACCTTC
CDR3 protein: CASGLPPNWALTF

D gene: TRBD2
clone size: .
J gene: TRBJ2-1
V gene: TRBV5-4
CDR3 DNA: TGTGCCAGCAGCCGATTCATCGGGGGGGATAGGAATGAGCAGTTCTTC
CDR3 protein: CASSRFIGGDRNEQFF

D gene: .
clone size: .
J gene: TRBJ1-1
V gene: TRBV6-5
CDR3 DNA: TGTGCCAGCATCCGGAACACTGAAGCTTTCTTT
CDR3 protein: CASIRNTEAFF

D gene: .
clone size: .
J gene: TRBJ2-7
V gene: TRBV28
CDR3 DNA: TGTGCCAGCGAGGACAGTAACTACGAGCAGTACTTC
CDR3 protein: CASEDSNYEQYF

D gene: .
clone size: few
J gene: TRBJ1-3
V gene: TRBV9
CDR3 DNA: TGTGCCAGCAGCGTCCTCGATACTGGAAACACCATATATTTT
CDR3 protein: CASSVLDTGNTIYF

D gene: .
clone size: .
J gene: TRBJ1-1
V gene: TRBV9
CDR3 DNA: TGTGCCAGCAGCGTAAGCTTGGGCAGGGGAAAAGCTTTCTTT
CDR3 protein: CASSVSLGRGKAFF

D gene: .
clone size: few
J gene: TRBJ1-6
V gene: TRBV14
CDR3 DNA: TGTGCCAGCAGCCCCGGAAGGGGGGCTTCACCCCTCCACTTT
CDR3 protein: CASSPGRGASPLHF

D gene: TRBD2
clone size: .
J gene: TRBJ2-7
V gene: TRBV5-4
CDR3 DNA: TGTGCCAGCAGCTCGCTCGTCCGGACTAGCGGGTCGAGCTCCTACGAGCAGTACTTC
CDR3 protein: CASSSLVRTSGSSSYEQYF

D gene: .
clone size: .
J gene: TRBJ1-1
V gene: TRBV2
CDR3 DNA: TGTGCCAGCAGTGATTGGCAGTTGAACACTGAAGCTTTCTTT
CDR3 protein: CASSDWQLNTEAFF

D gene: .
clone size: .
J gene: TRBJ2-2
V gene: TRBV30
CDR3 DNA: TGTGCCTGGAGTGTGGGTTTCGGGGTGAACACCGGGGAGCTGTTTTTT
CDR3 protein: CAWSVGFGVNTGELFF

D gene: TRBD1
clone size: .
J gene: TRBJ1-6
V gene: TRBV3-1/TRBV3-2
CDR3 DNA: TGTGCCAGCAGACGAACACAGGGGAAGGATTCACCCCTCCACTTT
CDR3 protein: CASRRTQGKDSPLHF

D gene: TRBD1
clone size: .
J gene: TRBJ2-7
V gene: TRBV28
CDR3 DNA: TGTGCCAGCAAACAGGGGGCGAATCACGAGCAGTACTTC
CDR3 protein: CASKQGANHEQYF

D gene: .
clone size: few
J gene: TRBJ1-6
V gene: TRBV6-6
CDR3 DNA: TGTGCCAGCACCAGGGCCAATTCACCCCTCCACTTT
CDR3 protein: CASTRANSPLHF

D gene: .
clone size: .
J gene: TRBJ2-5
V gene: TRBV3-1/TRBV3-2
CDR3 DNA: TGTGCCAGCAGCCAACGGGAGTTCTCCGAGACCCAGTACTTC
CDR3 protein: CASSQREFSETQYF

D gene: TRBD1
clone size: .
J gene: TRBJ1-2
V gene: TRBV28
CDR3 DNA: TGTGCCAGCACCTCCCCACGGACAGGGGGCTTTGGCTACACCTTC
CDR3 protein: CASTSPRTGGFGYTF

D gene: .
clone size: .
J gene: TRBJ2-1
V gene: TRBV11-2
CDR3 DNA: TGTGCCAGCAGCTTAGGAGGCTGGAACAATGAGCAGTTCTTC
CDR3 protein: CASSLGGWNNEQFF

D gene: TRBD2
clone size: .
J gene: TRBJ2-1
V gene: TRBV7-6
CDR3 DNA: TGTGCCAGCAGCAATCTAGCGGGAGGTGGGTACAATGAGCAGTTCTTC
CDR3 protein: CASSNLAGGGYNEQFF

D gene: .
clone size: .
J gene: TRBJ2-3
V gene: TRBV28
CDR3 DNA: TGTGCCAGCAGGTTCAGGGCCACAGATACGCAGTATTTT
CDR3 protein: CASRFRATDTQYF

D gene: .
clone size: .
J gene: TRBJ2-7
V gene: TRBV6-2/TRBV6-3
CDR3 DNA: TGTGCCAGCAGTCCGATCCGGGAAGAGCAGTACTTC
CDR3 protein: CASSPIREEQYF

D gene: .
clone size: .
J gene: TRBJ2-7
V gene: TRBV2
CDR3 DNA: TGTGCCAGCAGCGCCGCCTCCGAGCAGTACTTC
CDR3 protein: CASSAASEQYF

D gene: TRBD2
clone size: .
J gene: TRBJ2-2
V gene: TRBV18
CDR3 DNA: TGTGCCAGCTCACCGCGGACTAGCGCTGGAACCGGGGAGCTGTTTTTT
CDR3 protein: CASSPRTSAGTGELFF

D gene: .
clone size: few
J gene: TRBJ2-7
V gene: TRBV4-3
CDR3 DNA: TGCGCCAGCAGCCTCCTGCGGGCGAACTCCTACGAGCAGTACTTC
CDR3 protein: CASSLLRANSYEQYF

D gene: .
clone size: few
J gene: TRBJ1-2
V gene: TRBV7-9
CDR3 DNA: TGTGCCAGCAGCGAAACGGCGGGGAACTATGGCTACACCTTC
CDR3 protein: CASSETAGNYGYTF

D gene: .
clone size: .
J gene: TRBJ1-6
V gene: TRBV5-8
CDR3 DNA: TGTGCCAGCAGCTTGGGAGCAGGGACCTATAATTCACCCCTCCACTTT
CDR3 protein: CASSLGAGTYNSPLHF

D gene: TRBD2
clone size: .
J gene: TRBJ2-7
V gene: TRBV4-2
CDR3 DNA: TGTGCCAGCAGCCGGGCACTAGCGGGTCAAAACTCCTACGAGCAGTACTTC
CDR3 protein: CASSRALAGQNSYEQYF

D gene: .
clone size: .
J gene: TRBJ2-1
V gene: TRBV5-4
CDR3 DNA: TGTGCCAGCAGCTTTATCAATGAGCAGTTCTTC
CDR3 protein: CASSFINEQFF

D gene: .
clone size: .
J gene: TRBJ1-2
V gene: TRBV6-5
CDR3 DNA: TGTGCCAGCAGTTCCCAGGGATATTATGGCTACACCTTC
CDR3 protein: CASSSQGYYGYTF

D gene: .
clone size: .
J gene: TRBJ1-1
V gene: TRBV27
CDR3 DNA: TGTGCCAGCAGGGGAACCGCCGGAAGGGGGGTCACTGAAGCTTTCTTT
CDR3 protein: CASRGTAGRGVTEAFF

D gene: TRBD1
clone size: few
J gene: TRBJ2-2
V gene: TRBV7-8
CDR3 DNA: TGTGCCAGCAGCTACCCTCAGGGGGCCCGGGAGCTGTTTTTT
CDR3 protein: CASSYPQGARELFF

D gene: TRBD1
clone size: .
J gene: TRBJ1-2
V gene: TRBV6-6
CDR3 DNA: TGTGCCAGCATCCGGGGACAGGGGGCCGCTAACTATGGCTACACCTTC
CDR3 protein: CASIRGQGAANYGYTF

D gene: TRBD2
clone size: .
J gene: TRBJ2-7
V gene: TRBV4-1
CDR3 DNA: TGCGCCAGCAGCCATGTGGGGGGGGGTAGGACCTACGAGCAGTACTTC
CDR3 protein: CASSHVGGGRTYEQYF

D gene: .
clone size: .
J gene: TRBJ1-1
V gene: TRBV28
CDR3 DNA: TGTGCCAGCAGTCCCCTGTCCCGGCCGAACACTGAAGCTTTCTTT
CDR3 protein: CASSPLSRPNTEAFF

D gene: TRBD1
clone size: few
J gene: TRBJ2-7
V gene: TRBV5-8
CDR3 DNA: TGTGCCAGCAGCCGGGGACAGTCCTACGAGCAGTACTTC
CDR3 protein: CASSRGQSYEQYF

D gene: TRBD2
clone size: .
J gene: TRBJ2-1
V gene: TRBV10-3
CDR3 DNA: TGTGCCATCAGTGATGAGCGGGGGGGATATGAGCAGTTCTTC
CDR3 protein: CAISDERGGYEQFF

D gene: TRBD2
clone size: .
J gene: TRBJ2-1
V gene: TRBV11-2
CDR3 DNA: TGTGCCAGCAGCTTTGGACTAGCGCCAGACAATGAGCAGTTCTTC
CDR3 protein: CASSFGLAPDNEQFF

D gene: .
clone size: .
J gene: TRBJ1-5
V gene: TRBV6-5
CDR3 DNA: TGTGCCAGCGGGGGATACGGCAATCAGCCCCAGCATTTT
CDR3 protein: CASGGYGNQPQHF

D gene: .
clone size: .
J gene: TRBJ2-3
V gene: TRBV9
CDR3 DNA: TGTGCCAGCAGCGTACGGCTGTTAACTAGCACAGATACGCAGTATTTT
CDR3 protein: CASSVRLLTSTDTQYF

D gene: TRBD2
clone size: few
J gene: TRBJ2-1
V gene: TRBV3-1/TRBV3-2
CDR3 DNA: TGTGCCAGCAGCTCGCGGGGGGTCGTCAATGAGCAGTTCTTC
CDR3 protein: CASSSRGVVNEQFF

D gene: .
clone size: .
J gene: TRBJ2-3
V gene: TRBV5-1
CDR3 DNA: TGCGCCAGCAGTTATCCGTCTGATACGCAGTATTTT
CDR3 protein: CASSYPSDTQYF

D gene: .
clone size: .
J gene: TRBJ1-1
V gene: TRBV28
CDR3 DNA: TGTGCCAGCAGACTCGTTACCAGGAACACTGAAGCTTTCTTT
CDR3 protein: CASRLVTRNTEAFF

D gene: .
clone size: .
J gene: TRBJ2-2
V gene: TRBV5-4
CDR3 DNA: TGTGCCAGCAGCTTGCGGGGCTGGGGGGAGCTGTTTTTT
CDR3 protein: CASSLRGWGELFF

D gene: .
clone size: .
J gene: TRBJ2-5
V gene: TRBV5-1
CDR3 DNA: TGCGCCAGCAGCTTGGACAGGGAAGAGACCCAGTACTTC
CDR3 protein: CASSLDREETQYF

D gene: .
clone size: .
J gene: TRBJ2-5
V gene: TRBV6-2/TRBV6-3
CDR3 DNA: TGTGCCAGCAGTTACTCGGGTGGACAAGAGACCCAGTACTTC
CDR3 protein: CASSYSGGQETQYF